This TCR beta chain was recorded in a study of shared clonotypes between healthy human individuals. Findings and limits, study-wide: Naive subsets generally exceeded memory subsets in estimated richness. Rarefaction analysis demonstrated incomplete sorted-subset sequencing notwithstanding large depth.

TCRdb's copy holds only in-frame clones and misses some; the assay was immunoSEQ multiplex PCR. The profile shows millions of clones, just over 90% of them singletons. With respect to this clone: Its specificity is unknown.

This CDR3 is built from 13 residues. After removal of 5 bases from V and 4 bases from J, the junction contained 5 bases not matched to a gene. Germline V gene lookup returns CDR1 KGHSH and CDR2 LQKENI. What was sequenced was naive CD4+ T cells sorted from blood. The subset is: CD45RA+ positively selected. This receptor was obtained from a young man in good health. The genes are TRBV18 and TRBJ2-7, with 7 nucleotides matching TRBD1. DNA of the CDR3: TGTGCCAGCTCAACCCAGACAGGGTACGAGCAGTACTTC. It translates to CASSTQTGYEQYF.